This is a list of T cell receptor beta chains from one sample in a study of blood T cells in healthy people across ages. TCRdb re-analysed the 5' RACE reads in MiXCR, keeping a single row per CDR3 protein. The table lists hundreds of thousands of distinct CDR3 sequences, roughly 21% of them singletons, with approximately 3.6% in the top ten. Sequences were obtained from blood. These receptors came from a man aged 65 to 85 in good health. Both conserved end residues are trimmed from each CDR3. The order of the fields is V gene, clone size, J gene, CDR3 protein. Clone size appears in some rows only: once, few, many, or a class for an expanded clone.

>TRBV5-1|-|TRBJ1-4
ASSSDRGEKLF
>TRBV5-1|-|TRBJ1-2
ASSLDRVVT
>TRBV18|-|TRBJ2-5
ASSPNTGAREQY
>TRBV18|-|TRBJ2-5
ASSPPRETQY
>TRBV28|many|TRBJ2-1
ASSFGGARANEQF
>TRBV29-1|few|TRBJ2-7
SVGREGREQY
>TRBV7-2|once|-
ASSSNGNEQF
>TRBV7-9|-|TRBJ1-1
ASSFEVNTEAF
>TRBV6-1|many|TRBJ1-4
ASRRGTEWMF
>TRBV9|few|TRBJ2-1
ASSGSTGLDNEQF
>TRBV3-1|-|TRBJ1-2
ASSQPGQGLYT
>TRBV12-5|few|-
ASATDGETQY
>TRBV6-2/TRBV6-3|few|TRBJ1-6
ASNGGTRYSPLH
>TRBV20-1|-|TRBJ1-1
SAGTGGTEAF
>TRBV5-1|-|TRBJ2-1
ASSTNSYNEQF
>TRBV3-1|many|TRBJ2-5
ASSHLLAAARETQY
>TRBV20-1|few|TRBJ2-1
SATGPYNEQF